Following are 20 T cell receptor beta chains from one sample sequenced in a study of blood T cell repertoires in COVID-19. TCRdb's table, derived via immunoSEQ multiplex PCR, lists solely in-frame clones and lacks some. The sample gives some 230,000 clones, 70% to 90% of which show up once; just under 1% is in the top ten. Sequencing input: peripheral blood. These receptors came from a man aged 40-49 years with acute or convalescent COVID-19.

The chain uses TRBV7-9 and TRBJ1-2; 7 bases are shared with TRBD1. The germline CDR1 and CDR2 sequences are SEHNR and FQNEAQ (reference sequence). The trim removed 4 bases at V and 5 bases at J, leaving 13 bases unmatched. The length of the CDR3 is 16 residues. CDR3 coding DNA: TGTGCCAGCAGCTCTAAGACAGGGATTTTTGAGTATGGCTACACCTTC. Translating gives CASSSKTGIFEYGYTF.

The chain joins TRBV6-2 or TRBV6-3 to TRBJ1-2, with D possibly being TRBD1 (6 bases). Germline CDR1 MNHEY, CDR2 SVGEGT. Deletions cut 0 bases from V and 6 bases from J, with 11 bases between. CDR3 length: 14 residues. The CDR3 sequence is CASSYSGDKDGYTF. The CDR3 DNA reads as TGTGCCAGCAGTTACTCTGGGGACAAGGATGGCTACACCTTC.

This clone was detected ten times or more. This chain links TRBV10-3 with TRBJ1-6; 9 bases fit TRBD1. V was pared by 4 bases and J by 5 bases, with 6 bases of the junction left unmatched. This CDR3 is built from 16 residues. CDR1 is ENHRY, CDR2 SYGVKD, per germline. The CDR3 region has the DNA TGTGCCATCAGTGCCTTCTACAGGGGGCATAATTCACCCCTCCACTTT. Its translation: CAISAFYRGHNSPLHF.

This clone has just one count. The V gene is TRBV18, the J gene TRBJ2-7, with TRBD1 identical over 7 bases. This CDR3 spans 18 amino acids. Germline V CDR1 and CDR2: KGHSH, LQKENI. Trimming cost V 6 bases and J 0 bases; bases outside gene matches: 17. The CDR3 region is CASSPKGAAEMGSYEQYF. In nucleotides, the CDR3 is TGTGCCAGCTCCCCTAAGGGGGCGGCAGAAATGGGCTCCTACGAGCAGTACTTC. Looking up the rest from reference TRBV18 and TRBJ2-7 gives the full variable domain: NAGVMQNPRHLVRRRGQEARLRCSPMKGHSHVYWYRQLPEEGLKFMVYLQKENIIDESGMPKERFSAEFPKEGPSILRIQQVVRGDSAAYFCASSPKGAAEMGSYEQYFGPGTRLTVT.

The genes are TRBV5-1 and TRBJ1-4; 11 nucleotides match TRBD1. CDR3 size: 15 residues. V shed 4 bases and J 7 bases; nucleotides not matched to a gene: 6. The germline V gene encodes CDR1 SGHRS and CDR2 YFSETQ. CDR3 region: CASSAPGTGGEKLFF. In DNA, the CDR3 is TGCGCCAGCAGCGCACCCGGGACAGGGGGTGAAAAACTGTTTTTT.

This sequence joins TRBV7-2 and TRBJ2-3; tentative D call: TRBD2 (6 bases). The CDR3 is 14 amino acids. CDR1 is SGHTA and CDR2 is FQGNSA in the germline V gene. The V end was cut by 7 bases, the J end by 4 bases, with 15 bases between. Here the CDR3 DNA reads TGTGCCAGCAAGCGCGGGGAGCTGCCAGATACGCAGTATTTT. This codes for CASKRGELPDTQYF.

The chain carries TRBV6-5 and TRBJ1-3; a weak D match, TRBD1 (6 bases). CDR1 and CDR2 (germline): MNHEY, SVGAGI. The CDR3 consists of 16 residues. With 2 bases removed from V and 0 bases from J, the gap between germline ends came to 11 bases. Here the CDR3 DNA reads TGTGCCAGCAGTTACGACAGGCTTATCTCTGGAAACACCATATATTTT. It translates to CASSYDRLISGNTIYF.

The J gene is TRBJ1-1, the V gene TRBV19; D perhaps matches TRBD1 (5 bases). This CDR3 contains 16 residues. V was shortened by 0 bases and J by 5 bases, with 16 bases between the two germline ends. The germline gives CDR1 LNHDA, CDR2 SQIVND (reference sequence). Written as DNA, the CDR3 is TGTGCCAGTAGTATAGAGGGGGGTAGGGTTACAACTGAAGCTTTCTTT. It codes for CASSIEGGRVTTEAFF.

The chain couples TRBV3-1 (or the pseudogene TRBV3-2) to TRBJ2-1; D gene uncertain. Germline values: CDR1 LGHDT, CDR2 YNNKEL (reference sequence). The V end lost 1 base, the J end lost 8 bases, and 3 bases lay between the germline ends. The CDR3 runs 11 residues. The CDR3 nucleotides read TGTGCCAGCAGCCAAGCTGATGAGCAGTTCTTC. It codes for CASSQADEQFF.

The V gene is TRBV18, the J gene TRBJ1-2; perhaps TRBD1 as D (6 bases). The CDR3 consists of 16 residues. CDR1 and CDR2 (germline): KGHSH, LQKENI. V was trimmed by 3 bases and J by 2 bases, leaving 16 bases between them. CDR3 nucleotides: TGTGCCAGCTCACCTGGTTGGGGGCCAGTCAACTATGGCTACACCTTC. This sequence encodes CASSPGWGPVNYGYTF.

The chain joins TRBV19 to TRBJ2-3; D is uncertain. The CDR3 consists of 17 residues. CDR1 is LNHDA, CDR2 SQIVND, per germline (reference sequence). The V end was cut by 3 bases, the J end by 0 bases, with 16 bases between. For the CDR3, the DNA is TGTGCCAGTAGTATGTCTGGGCAGGCCGCTAGCACAGATACGCAGTATTTT. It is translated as CASSMSGQAASTDTQYF.

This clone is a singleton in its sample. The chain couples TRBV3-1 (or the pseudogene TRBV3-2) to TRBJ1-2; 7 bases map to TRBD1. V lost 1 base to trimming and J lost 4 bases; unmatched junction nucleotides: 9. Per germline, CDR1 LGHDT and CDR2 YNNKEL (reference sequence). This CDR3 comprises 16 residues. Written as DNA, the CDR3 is TGTGCCAGCAGCCAAGCAAAAGGGGGCAGGGGCTATGGCTACACCTTC. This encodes CASSQAKGGRGYGYTF.

CDR3 loop: CASSIDAQDYEQYF. In DNA form, the CDR3 reads TGTGCCAGTAGTATAGACGCACAGGACTACGAGCAGTACTTC. The V call is TRBV19, the J call TRBJ2-7; D may be TRBD1 (5 bases). V was trimmed by 0 bases and J by 3 bases, leaving 9 bases between them. CDR1 is LNHDA, CDR2 SQIVND, per germline (reference sequence). There are 14 residues in the CDR3.

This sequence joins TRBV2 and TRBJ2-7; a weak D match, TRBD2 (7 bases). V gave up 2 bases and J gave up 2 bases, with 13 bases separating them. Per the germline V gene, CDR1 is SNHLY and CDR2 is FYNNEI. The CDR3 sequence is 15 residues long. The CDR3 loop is CASSELGGAAYEQYF. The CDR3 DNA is TGTGCCAGCAGTGAACTAGGGGGGGCTGCCTACGAGCAGTACTTC.

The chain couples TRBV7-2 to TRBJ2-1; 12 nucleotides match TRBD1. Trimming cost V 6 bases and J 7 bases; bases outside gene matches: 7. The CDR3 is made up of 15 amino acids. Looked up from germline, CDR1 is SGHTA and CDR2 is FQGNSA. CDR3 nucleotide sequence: TGTGCCAGCAGAACCGGGACAGGGGGCTTAAATGAGCAGTTCTTC. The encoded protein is CASRTGTGGLNEQFF.

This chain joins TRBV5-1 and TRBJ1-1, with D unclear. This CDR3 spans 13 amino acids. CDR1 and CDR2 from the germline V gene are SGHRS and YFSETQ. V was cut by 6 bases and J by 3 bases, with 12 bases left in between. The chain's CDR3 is CASKFGGDTEAFF. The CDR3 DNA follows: TGCGCCAGCAAATTCGGCGGCGACACTGAAGCTTTCTTT.

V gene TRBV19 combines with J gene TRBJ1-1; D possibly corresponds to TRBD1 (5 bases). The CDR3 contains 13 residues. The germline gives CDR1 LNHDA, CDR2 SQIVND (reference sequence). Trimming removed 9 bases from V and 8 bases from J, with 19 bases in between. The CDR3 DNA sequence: TGTGCCAGCGGGGGACTACAGGTCTCGGAAGCTTTCTTT. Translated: CASGGLQVSEAFF.

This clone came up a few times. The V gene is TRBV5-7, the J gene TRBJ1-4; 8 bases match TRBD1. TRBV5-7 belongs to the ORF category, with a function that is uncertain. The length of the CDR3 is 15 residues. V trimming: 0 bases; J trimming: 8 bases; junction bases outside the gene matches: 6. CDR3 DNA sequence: TGTGCCAGCAGCTTGGGGACAGGGTCGAAGGAAAAACTGTTTTTT. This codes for CASSLGTGSKEKLFF.

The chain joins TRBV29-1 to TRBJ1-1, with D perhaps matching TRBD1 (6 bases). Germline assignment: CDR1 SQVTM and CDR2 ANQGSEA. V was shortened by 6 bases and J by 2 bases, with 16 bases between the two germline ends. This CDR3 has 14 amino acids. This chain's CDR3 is CSVPVGGGNTEAFF. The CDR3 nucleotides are TGCAGCGTCCCTGTAGGGGGGGGCAACACTGAAGCTTTCTTT.

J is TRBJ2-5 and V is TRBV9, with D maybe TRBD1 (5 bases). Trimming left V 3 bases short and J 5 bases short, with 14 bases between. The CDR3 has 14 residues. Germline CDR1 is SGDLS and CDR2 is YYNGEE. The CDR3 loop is CASSAYKGAETQYF. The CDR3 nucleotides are TGTGCCAGCAGCGCCTACAAAGGGGCGGAGACCCAGTACTTC.